This TCR beta chain stems from a study of T cell responses to AZD1222 COVID-19 vaccine. Study conclusions and caveats: Donors, mostly white British, included more females; clonal diversity was possibly underestimated. Unmutated variant regions reportedly attract nearly half of all spike-specific TCRs. The study found Spike-specific TCR breadth and depth rose after two AZD1222 doses. Spike regions recognized by vaccine-associated CD4 TCRs spanned the protein, led by 160-218 and 743-854.

This CDR3 has 13 residues. Per the germline V gene, CDR1 is SGHNT and CDR2 is YYREEE (reference sequence). V gave up 2 bases and J gave up 3 bases, with 9 bases separating them. Turning to this clone: What it binds is unknown.

Sequencing was performed with immunoSEQ multiplex PCR; in TCRdb, only in-frame clones are kept and a portion is missing. This table has 58,000 or so clones, roughly 90% appearing once. The J gene is TRBJ2-7, the V gene TRBV5-4; TRBD1 is a possible D gene (5 bases). This clonotype was sampled from an adult who received the AZD1222 COVID-19 vaccine. The material was peripheral blood, obtained 28 days after the second AZD1222 dose. The CDR3 DNA reads TGTGCCAGCAGCTTCCAGGGAAACTACGAGCAGTACTTC. Protein: CASSFQGNYEQYF.